These 26 T cell receptor beta chains share one sample of origin, sequenced in a study of human T cells and chemical hapten exposure (dated by TCRdb to 2020 to 2022). The library was made by RACE. The sequencer was a NextSeq 500. TCRdb applied fastp at Q25 and MiXCR to the public reads, then kept only in-frame beta chains. Every CDR3 protein is listed once, alongside the most common genes and DNA of its rows. Recorded for this sample are roughly 200,000 distinct CDR3 sequences; around 20% of them occurred a single time. The ten largest clonotypes hold roughly 6.7% of the sample. In the paper's terms, the time point label means: patch test 1, 2 weeks after DPC sensitization. The treatment or condition label on this specimen signifies: therapeutic diphenylcyclopropenone sensitization with weekly scalp DPC. The source material was whole blood, sampled in connection with sensitization to the hapten diphenylcyclopropenone (DPC). These receptors all come from a woman aged 45-59 years with alopecia areata. Some clones in this sample may be carry-over from other donors' samples.

This clonotype was recorded a few times. The chain recombines TRBV6-2 or TRBV6-3 with TRBJ1-1, with D uncertain. The CDR3 loop spans 15 amino acids. Trimming left V 0 bases short and J 6 bases short, with 14 bases between. CDR1 and CDR2 (germline): MNHEY, SVGEGT. DNA for the CDR3: TGTGCCAGCAGTTACTCTCGGGCCTACTCTGCTGAAGCTTTCTTT. This sequence encodes CASSYSRAYSAEAFF.

V and J are TRBV27 and TRBJ2-1; a weak D match, TRBD1 (6 bases). Trimming shortened V by 8 bases and J by 3 bases, and 11 bases separated the two germline ends. Germline V gene sequence: CDR1 MNHEY, CDR2 SMNVEV (reference sequence). This CDR3 has 13 residues. The CDR3: CASHRVNYNEQFF. DNA for the CDR3: TGTGCCAGCCACAGGGTGAACTACAATGAGCAGTTCTTC.

The chain uses TRBV12-3 or TRBV12-4 and TRBJ1-2; 7 bases line up with TRBD1. The CDR3 length is 20 residues. V was clipped by 5 bases and J by 1 base; unmatched bases: 22. The CDR3 reads CASSPPGQTFAIFHNYGYTF. The CDR3 bases are TGTGCCAGCAGTCCGCCGGGACAGACCTTTGCTATCTTCCATAACTATGGCTACACCTTC.

This clonotype occurred a few times. The V and J genes are TRBV5-1 and TRBJ2-1; 8 bases align to TRBD2. Germline CDR1 reads SGHRS; CDR2 reads YFSETQ. V lost 1 base, J lost 7 bases, and 10 bases stayed unmatched. The CDR3 loop spans 16 amino acids. CDR3 nucleotides: TGCGCCAGCAGCTTGCTTGCTAGCGGGTTTGGAAATGAGCAGTTCTTC. It specifies CASSLLASGFGNEQFF.

This clonotype was counted many times. The chain has TRBV12-3 or TRBV12-4 and TRBJ2-5; the D is unclear. The CDR3 sequence is 13 residues long. The V end was cut by 6 bases, the J end by 1 base, with 9 bases between. CDR3 sequence: CASSPIRQETQYF. As DNA, the CDR3 is TGTGCCAGCAGCCCTATACGCCAAGAGACCCAGTACTTC.

The chain uses TRBV11-2 and TRBJ2-7; TRBD1 might be the D (6 bases). The CDR3 contains 14 residues. Germline V lookup: CDR1 SGHAT, CDR2 FQNNGV. V dropped 1 base and J dropped 6 bases, with 13 bases sitting between them. CDR3 loop: CASSLGARGSEQYF. The CDR3 nucleotides read TGTGCCAGCAGCTTAGGGGCGAGGGGGTCCGAGCAGTACTTC.

The sample holds a few counts of this clonotype. The chain has TRBV6-2 or TRBV6-3 and TRBJ2-1; D is perhaps TRBD2 (5 bases). Trimming pared 6 bases from V and 4 bases from J, leaving 16 bases between. The CDR3 extends over 15 amino acids. Germline lookup yields CDR1 MNHEY and CDR2 SVGEGT. The CDR3 loop reads CASREGPHRYNEQFF. Here the CDR3 DNA reads TGTGCCAGCAGAGAGGGCCCACACCGTTACAATGAGCAGTTCTTC.

J is TRBJ2-2 and V is TRBV29-1; D might be TRBD1 (5 bases). This CDR3 comprises 13 residues. Trimming shortened V by 4 bases and J by 6 bases, and 12 bases separated the two germline ends. CDR1 SQVTM and CDR2 ANQGSEA come from the germline V gene. The CDR3 protein is CSVVYQGAGELFF. CDR3 DNA sequence: TGCAGCGTTGTTTATCAGGGTGCCGGGGAGCTGTTTTTT.

This chain joins TRBV7-9 and TRBJ2-2; D remains ambiguous. CDR3 length: 15 amino acids. V was cut by 5 bases and J by 4 bases, with 14 bases left in between. Germline V lookup: CDR1 SEHNR, CDR2 FQNEAQ (reference sequence). Written as DNA, the CDR3 is TGTGCCAGCAGCCCGAGAGCAGCCCCCACCGGGGAGCTGTTTTTT. Encoded protein: CASSPRAAPTGELFF.

V usage is TRBV15 and J usage is TRBJ2-1; unclear D gene. There are 16 residues in the CDR3. CDR1 is LNHNV and CDR2 is YYDKDF in the germline V gene (reference sequence). The ends were cut back, 1 base at V and 9 bases at J, with 19 bases in the middle. CDR3 sequence: CATSRVVQIRSVEQFF. The CDR3 bases are TGTGCCACCAGCAGAGTCGTCCAGATTCGTTCGGTTGAGCAGTTCTTC. Full variable domain (remainder filled in from reference TRBV15 and TRBJ2-1): DAMVIQNPRYQVTQFGKPVTLSCSQTLNHNVMYWYQQKSSQAPKLLFHYYDKDFNNEADTPDNFQSRRPNTSFCFLDIRSPGLGDTAMYLCATSRVVQIRSVEQFFGPGTRLTVL.

This sequence joins TRBV20-1 and TRBJ2-1; 10 positions agree with TRBD2. There are 17 residues in the CDR3. After removal of 6 bases from V and 7 bases from J, the junction contained 18 bases not matched to a gene. Germline V gives CDR1 DFQATT, CDR2 SNEGSKA (reference sequence). The CDR3, as DNA: TGCAGTGCGGCGGGACAGCCTAGCGGGAGACCCCGAAATGAGCAGTTCTTC. As protein: CSAAGQPSGRPRNEQFF.

This clonotype was seen only a few times. This chain uses TRBV7-2 with TRBJ2-1; tentatively, D is TRBD2 (7 bases). V shed 1 base and J shed 9 bases, with 16 bases lying between them. From germline, CDR1 is SGHTA and CDR2 FQGNSA. The CDR3 runs to 15 residues. The chain's CDR3 is CASSLVEGGGIEQFF. CDR3 bases: TGTGCCAGCAGCTTAGTAGAGGGGGGGGGGATTGAGCAGTTCTTC.

This clonotype came up a few times. This chain connects TRBV6-2 or TRBV6-3 to TRBJ2-5; no definite D call. CDR3 length equals 14 residues. With 2 bases removed from V and 1 base from J, the gap between germline ends came to 8 bases. In germline, CDR1 is MNHEY, CDR2 SVGEGT. The CDR3 loop is CASSYRGTQETQYF. CDR3 nucleotide sequence: TGTGCCAGCAGTTACAGAGGAACCCAAGAGACCCAGTACTTC.

This chain connects TRBV20-1 to TRBJ2-1; TRBD2 agrees at 7 bases. This CDR3 has 14 residues. Germline V gives CDR1 DFQATT, CDR2 SNEGSKA (reference sequence). With 3 bases clipped from V and 1 base from J, the junction kept 3 bases outside the gene matches. The CDR3 sequence: CSASSGPSYNEQFF. CDR3 nucleotides: TGCAGTGCTAGTAGCGGGCCTTCCTACAATGAGCAGTTCTTC.

This clonotype was picked up a small number of times. The rearrangement links TRBV7-9 to TRBJ2-4; 7 bases line up with TRBD1. CDR1 SEHNR and CDR2 FQNEAQ come from the germline V gene (reference sequence). The CDR3 is 16 residues long. V lost 3 bases and J lost 1; bases outside the gene matches: 6. The CDR3 is CASSFAPTGAKNIQYF. The CDR3 nucleotides read TGTGCCAGCAGCTTTGCCCCGACAGGGGCCAAAAACATTCAGTACTTC.

This clonotype was recorded a few times. J is TRBJ1-2 and V is TRBV29-1; D may be TRBD1 (6 bases). Per germline, CDR1 SQVTM and CDR2 ANQGSEA. There are 11 residues in the CDR3. Trimming took off 3 bases at V and 7 bases at J, with 9 bases between the two ends. CDR3 nucleotide sequence: TGCAGCGTTGATAGGGGGACTGGCTACACCTTC. Residues: CSVDRGTGYTF.

In this sample, this clonotype turned up a few times. V and J are TRBV20-1 and TRBJ1-5; D might be TRBD1 (6 bases). Trimming took off 2 bases at V and 6 bases at J, with 11 bases between the two ends. Germline V gives CDR1 DFQATT, CDR2 SNEGSKA (reference sequence). The CDR3 loop spans 13 amino acids. The CDR3: CSARSTGPQPQHF. The CDR3 region has the DNA TGCAGTGCTAGATCGACAGGCCCTCAGCCCCAGCATTTT.

The sample holds a few counts of this clonotype. The chain employs TRBV20-1 and TRBJ2-2; a possible D gene is TRBD2 (6 bases). The CDR3 is 15 residues long. Germline V gene lookup returns CDR1 DFQATT and CDR2 SNEGSKA (reference sequence). Trimming shortened V by 1 base and J by 5 bases, and 14 bases separated the two germline ends. Here the CDR3 reads CSARVLVGGTGELFF. The CDR3 nucleotides read TGCAGTGCTAGAGTATTGGTGGGGGGAACCGGGGAGCTGTTTTTT.

This sequence joins TRBV2 and TRBJ2-1, with D perhaps TRBD1 (6 bases). CDR1 SNHLY and CDR2 FYNNEI come from the germline V gene. The CDR3 spans 12 residues. Deletions cut 6 bases from V and 4 bases from J, with 7 bases between. Here the CDR3 reads CASRQGYNEQFF. DNA of the CDR3: TGTGCCAGCAGACAGGGATACAATGAGCAGTTCTTC. The full variable domain, rest sourced from reference TRBV2 and TRBJ2-1, is EPEVTQTPSHQVTQMGQEVILRCVPISNHLYFYWYRQILGQKVEFLVSFYNNEISEKSEIFDDQFSVERPDGSNFTLKIRSTKLEDSAMYFCASRQGYNEQFFGPGTRLTVL.

This clonotype was picked up a small number of times. The V and J genes are TRBV29-1 and TRBJ1-5; D gene uncertain. Germline CDR1 and CDR2: SQVTM and ANQGSEA. This CDR3 comprises 13 residues. V was shortened by 4 bases and J by 3 bases, with 10 bases between the two germline ends. The DNA for the CDR3 is TGCAGCGTTGGTCATTCCTCCAATCAGCCCCAGCATTTT. This sequence encodes CSVGHSSNQPQHF.

The J gene is TRBJ2-2, the V gene TRBV28; the D is unclear. The CDR3 has 16 residues. V lost 6 bases, J lost 4 bases, and 18 bases lay in between. The germline gives CDR1 MDHEN, CDR2 SYDVKM. CDR3 bases: TGTGCCAGCAGCCTACGGACCAGAACCCTCACCGGGGAGCTGTTTTTT. Residues: CASSLRTRTLTGELFF.

This clonotype has a handful of counts. This CDR3 reads CATSDPRTLACNEQFF. The CDR3, as DNA: TGTGCCACCAGTGACCCCCGTACCCTGGCGTGCAATGAGCAGTTCTTC. The rearrangement uses TRBV24-1 and TRBJ2-1, with D unresolved. The V gene's germline CDR1 is KGHDR and CDR2 SFDVKD. The CDR3 contains 16 residues. The V and J ends lost 4 bases and 6 bases respectively, with 18 bases between them.

The rearrangement uses TRBV27 and TRBJ2-2; either TRBD1 or TRBD2 may fit D (5 bases each). V lost 5 bases and J lost 3, with 13 bases in between. Germline lookup yields CDR1 MNHEY and CDR2 SMNVEV (reference sequence). The CDR3 totals 15 residues. The CDR3 nucleotides read TGTGCCAGCAGTCCAGCCGGGACCTACACCGGGGAGCTGTTTTTT. It specifies CASSPAGTYTGELFF.

This clonotype was seen more than once but under ten times. The rearrangement links TRBV7-6 to TRBJ2-3; 8 nucleotides agree with TRBD1. With V trimmed by 0 bases and J by 8 bases, 10 bases remained unmatched. Germline V lookup: CDR1 SGHVS, CDR2 FNYEAQ. This CDR3 spans 16 amino acids. The CDR3 here is CASSLASGQGVGTQYF. The DNA of the CDR3 is TGTGCCAGCAGCTTAGCTTCCGGACAGGGAGTGGGTACGCAGTATTTT.

This chain connects TRBV7-9 to TRBJ1-5; 7 nucleotides line up with TRBD1. CDR3 length: 13 amino acids. The junction had 4 bases not matched to a gene; V was cut back by 5 bases and J by 6 bases. In germline, CDR1 is SEHNR, CDR2 FQNEAQ (reference sequence). DNA of the CDR3: TGTGCCAGCAGCCCCGACAGGGTTCAGCCCCAGCATTTT. This codes for CASSPDRVQPQHF.

The chain recombines TRBV7-2 with TRBJ2-7, with TRBD2 as a possible D gene (6 bases). V lost 3 bases, J lost 3 bases, and 9 bases lay in between. Germline CDR1 SGHTA, CDR2 FQGNSA. CDR3 length: 13 amino acids. The CDR3 region has the DNA TGTGCCAGCAGCTTCCCCGGGAGCTACGAGCAGTACTTC. This codes for CASSFPGSYEQYF. The entire variable domain, with the rest obtained from reference TRBV7-2 and TRBJ2-7, is as follows: GAGVSQSPSNKVTEKGKDVELRCDPISGHTALYWYRQSLGQGLEFLIYFQGNSAPDKSGLPSDRFSAERTGGSVSTLTIQRTQQEDSAVYLCASSFPGSYEQYFGPGTRLTVT.